These 15 T cell receptor beta chains were sequenced from one sample in a study of blood T cell repertoires in COVID-19. Repertoires were generated with immunoSEQ multiplex PCR, while TCRdb's copy carries only in-frame clones and drops some. Of about 190,000 clones listed, 90% were seen once; the top ten hold 0.5% to 0.75%. Sequencing was performed on peripheral blood. These receptors came from a man aged 50-60 years with acute or convalescent COVID-19.

As regards this clone: The sample contains more than one DNA sequence encoding this CDR3. The J gene is TRBJ1-1, the V gene TRBV18; 7 nucleotides align to TRBD1. The germline V gene encodes CDR1 KGHSH and CDR2 LQKENI. Trimming took 6 bases from V and 0 from J; bases not matched to a gene: 7. The CDR3 is made up of 15 amino acids. CDR3 amino acids: CASSPRDSMNTEAFF. CDR3 DNA sequence: TGTGCCAGCTCCCCTAGGGACAGCATGAACACTGAAGCTTTCTTT.

Concerning this clone: One end of the junction fails to match germline, which may point to a read error. The genes are TRBV30 and TRBJ2-7; 11 bases map to TRBD2. CDR3 length equals 14 residues. Germline V gene sequence: CDR1 GTSNPN, CDR2 SVGIG (reference sequence). Here the CDR3 reads CAWGVAGGSYEQYF. Written as DNA, the CDR3 is TGTGCCTGGGGTGTAGCGGGAGGGTCCTACGAGCAGTACTTC.

V and J are TRBV20-1 and TRBJ2-2; TRBD1 matches 11 bases. V trimming: 3 bases; J trimming: 0 bases; junction bases outside the gene matches: 3. The germline CDR1 and CDR2 sequences are DFQATT and SNEGSKA (reference sequence). The CDR3 has 16 residues. Here the CDR3 DNA reads TGCAGTGCTAGTGGGGACAGGGGGACGAACACCGGGGAGCTGTTTTTT. Translating gives CSASGDRGTNTGELFF.

This sequence joins TRBV28 and TRBJ2-7, with TRBD1 identical over 9 bases. Losses at the gene ends were 5 bases for V and 5 bases for J; bases not matched to a gene: 7. Germline V CDR1 and CDR2: MDHEN, SYDVKM. The CDR3 totals 14 residues. CDR3 residues: CASSVGQGLHEQYF. The CDR3 nucleotides read TGTGCCAGCAGTGTCGGACAGGGGCTTCACGAGCAGTACTTC.

The rearrangement joins TRBV19 to TRBJ1-1; 7 bases align to TRBD1. CDR3 length: 14 residues. Germline lookup yields CDR1 LNHDA and CDR2 SQIVND (reference sequence). V was pared by 4 bases and J by 6 bases, with 8 bases of the junction left unmatched. The CDR3 sequence: CASSTDRVSPEAFF. As DNA, the CDR3 is TGTGCCAGTAGTACCGACAGGGTATCCCCTGAAGCTTTCTTT.

The chain links TRBV18 to TRBJ1-4; TRBD1 might be the D (6 bases). Per germline, CDR1 KGHSH and CDR2 LQKENI. CDR3 length: 16 residues. V lost 1 base and J 7 bases, leaving 16 bases between the germline ends. DNA of the CDR3: TGTGCCAGCTCACCACGCTTGTCAGGGGCGGTTGAAAAACTGTTTTTT. Its translation: CASSPRLSGAVEKLFF.

This clone was counted once. This rearrangement joins TRBV6-2 or TRBV6-3 to TRBJ1-2, with 11 nucleotides matching TRBD1. The CDR3 is 14 amino acids. The J segment lost 8 bases and the V segment lost 5 bases, leaving 7 bases of the junction unmatched. Germline loops: CDR1 MNHEY, CDR2 SVGEGT. CDR3 sequence: CASSPGQGAWGYTF. The CDR3 DNA reads TGTGCCAGCAGTCCCGGACAGGGGGCTTGGGGCTACACCTTC.

The V and J genes are TRBV21-1 and TRBJ1-5; the D call of TRBD1 is as the table states it, not checked on the DNA. TRBV21-1 is described as a pseudogene. This CDR3 spans 14 amino acids. This chain's CDR3 is CASSQTGRHQPQHF. The DNA of the CDR3 is TGTGCCAGCAGCCAGACAGGGAGGCATCAGCCCCAGCATTTT.

The chain carries TRBV6-2 or TRBV6-3 and TRBJ1-5, with 11 bases fitting TRBD1. CDR3 size: 19 residues. Germline loops: CDR1 MNHEY, CDR2 SVGEGT. The trim removed 6 bases at V and 0 bases at J, leaving 13 bases unmatched. CDR3 sequence: CASSTTDRGRGYSNQPQHF. CDR3 nucleotides: TGTGCCAGCAGCACCACGGACAGGGGGCGCGGATATAGCAATCAGCCCCAGCATTTT.

The chain is built from TRBV29-1 and TRBJ1-1, with 8 bases identical to TRBD1. The CDR3 is 11 residues long. The V gene's germline CDR1 is SQVTM and CDR2 ANQGSEA. V shed 7 bases and J 12 bases; nucleotides not matched to a gene: 10. The CDR3 is CSGQGFSGTFF. As DNA, the CDR3 is TGCAGCGGACAGGGGTTTAGTGGGACTTTCTTT.

The chain is built from TRBV7-9 and TRBJ2-3, with no clear D. CDR3 length: 13 amino acids. The V gene's germline CDR1 is SEHNR and CDR2 FQNEAQ (reference sequence). V was pared by 4 bases and J by 3 bases, with 8 bases between. The CDR3 is CASSSLDTDTQYF. The CDR3 DNA is TGTGCCAGCAGCTCTCTAGATACAGATACGCAGTATTTT.

The J gene is TRBJ2-3, the V gene TRBV24-1; the D gene is possibly TRBD1 (6 bases). Trimming took off 4 bases at V and 5 bases at J, with 9 bases between the two ends. The CDR3 runs to 13 residues. Looked up from germline, CDR1 is KGHDR and CDR2 is SFDVKD. CDR3 coding DNA: TGTGCCACCAGTGAGGGGGCAATAGATACGCAGTATTTT. Amino acids: CATSEGAIDTQYF.

V and J are TRBV30 and TRBJ2-3; 8 nucleotides align to TRBD1. With V trimmed by 6 bases and J by 6 bases, 11 bases remained unmatched. CDR1 is GTSNPN and CDR2 is SVGIG in the germline V gene (reference sequence). This CDR3 region has 14 residues. In DNA, the CDR3 is TGTGCCTGTAGGGACAGGCGCCTAGTGGATACGCAGTATTTT. It encodes CACRDRRLVDTQYF.

This chain uses TRBV9 with TRBJ2-5; 7 bases line up with TRBD1. Per germline, CDR1 SGDLS and CDR2 YYNGEE. The CDR3 length is 15 residues. Losses at the gene ends were 4 bases for V and 2 bases for J; bases not matched to a gene: 8. The CDR3 DNA sequence: TGTGCCAGCAGCCCCACAGGGGCCGGACAAGAGACCCAGTACTTC. It codes for CASSPTGAGQETQYF.

This chain connects TRBV7-2 to TRBJ1-5, with 7 positions matching TRBD1. Germline CDR1 is SGHTA and CDR2 is FQGNSA. This CDR3 is built from 15 residues. V gave up 0 bases and J gave up 7 bases; unmatched junction bases: 6. The CDR3, as DNA: TGTGCCAGCAGCTTAGCTACAGGGGTCGGACAGCCCCAGCATTTT. Translating gives CASSLATGVGQPQHF. Based on the CDR3 plus reference TRBV7-2 and TRBJ1-5, the full variable domain is GAGVSQSPSNKVTEKGKDVELRCDPISGHTALYWYRQSLGQGLEFLIYFQGNSAPDKSGLPSDRFSAERTGGSVSTLTIQRTQQEDSAVYLCASSLATGVGQPQHFGDGTRLSIL.